This T cell receptor beta chain stems from a study of radiotherapy plus CTLA-4 blockade in lung cancer. At the level of the study: Objective responses were seen in around 19% of patients, disease control in about 33%. Study results and limitations: The authors reported that early blood T cell clone dynamics, with interferon-beta, best predicted response. Blood TCR clones of tumor origin expanded after radiotherapy plus ipilimumab.

About this clone itself: What it binds is not known.

In chemo-refractory metastatic non-small-cell lung cancer, patients got ipilimumab CTLA-4 blockade together with focal radiation. TCRdb keeps only in-frame clones here, not all; method: immunoSEQ multiplex PCR. The sample yields about 77,000 clones, 70% to 80% seen once. The sequencing used peripheral blood, collected from a patient treated with radiotherapy plus ipilimumab. This TCR came from a human donor with non-small cell lung cancer whose response to radiotherapy plus ipilimumab could not be evaluated.

CDR3 residues: CASSDLSGMRYEQYF. DNA of the CDR3: TGTGCCAGCAGTGATCTAAGCGGGATGAGGTACGAGCAGTACTTC. This rearrangement joins TRBV2 to TRBJ2-7; 7 nucleotides align to TRBD2. Germline V gives CDR1 SNHLY, CDR2 FYNNEI. CDR3 size: 15 residues. Trimming cost V 3 bases and J 4 bases; bases outside gene matches: 9.